These 7 T cell receptor beta chains were sequenced from one sample in a study of shared clonotypes between healthy human individuals. The repertoire was sequenced with immunoSEQ multiplex PCR; TCRdb's copy has only in-frame clones and lacks some. The table includes about 1.1 million clones, approximately 80% detected once. Input material: memory CD4+ T cells from PBMCs. Subset denoted: CD45RA-negative fraction. The receptors originated from a man aged 18 to 29 in good health. Some clones in this sample may be carry-over from other donors' samples.

The table lists this clone with a few counts. The V and J genes are TRBV30 and TRBJ2-1, with D possibly being TRBD2 (5 bases). This CDR3 region has 11 residues. CDR1 is GTSNPN and CDR2 is SVGIG in the germline V gene (reference sequence). CDR3 nucleotide sequence: TGTTCGGCACTAGGCTACAATGAGCAGTTCTTC. Residues: CSALGYNEQFF.

A word on this clone: The same CDR3 arises from other DNA sequences in this sample as well. The chain recombines TRBV5-1 with TRBJ2-5; TRBD1 matches 8 bases. The ends lost 0 bases at V and 3 bases at J; junction bases unmatched: 4. The CDR3 is 15 residues long. The germline CDR1 and CDR2 sequences are SGHRS and YFSETQ. The chain's CDR3 is CASSLGQGFEETQYF. CDR3 coding DNA: TGCGCCAGCAGCTTGGGACAGGGGTTTGAAGAGACCCAGTACTTC.

This clone appeared many times. The chain has TRBV7-8 and TRBJ2-7, with a weak D call TRBD2 (5 bases). The CDR3 spans 15 residues. V was pared by 7 bases and J by 2 bases, with 18 bases between. CDR1 is SGHVS and CDR2 is FQNEAQ in the germline V gene. CDR3 DNA: TGTGCCAGCATTGAATCTCGGCGGGCCCCCTACGAGCAGTACTTC. This gives the protein CASIESRRAPYEQYF.

The chain has TRBV9 and TRBJ2-7; 8 nucleotides line up with TRBD2. Losses at the gene ends were 0 bases for V and 2 bases for J; bases not matched to a gene: 7. The germline gives CDR1 SGDLS, CDR2 YYNGEE. The CDR3 is 16 residues long. The CDR3 sequence: CASSVGYREGPYEQYF. CDR3 bases: TGTGCCAGCAGCGTAGGTTATCGGGAGGGCCCCTACGAGCAGTACTTC. Drawing the rest from reference TRBV9 and TRBJ2-7, the complete variable domain is DSGVTQTPKHLITATGQRVTLRCSPRSGDLSVYWYQQSLDQGLQFLIQYYNGEERAKGNILERFSAQQFPDLHSELNLSSLELGDSALYFCASSVGYREGPYEQYFGPGTRLTVT.

The V gene is TRBV28, the J gene TRBJ2-7; D possibly uses TRBD1 or TRBD2 (5 bases each). Germline V gene data show CDR1 as MDHEN and CDR2 as SYDVKM. This CDR3 is built from 16 residues. V lost 2 bases, J lost 0 bases, and 14 bases lay in between. The CDR3 nucleotides read TGTGCCAGCAGTTTACCCCGGGACGGATTCTCCTACGAGCAGTACTTC. It specifies CASSLPRDGFSYEQYF.

The DNA of the CDR3 is TGCACCAGCATAAAAACTGACTACGAGCAGTACTTC. Translation gives CTSIKTDYEQYF. The chain combines TRBV1 with TRBJ2-7; TRBD2 reflects the table's D call only, with no check against the DNA. TRBV1 is a recognized pseudogene. This CDR3 is built from 12 residues.

This sequence joins TRBV28 and TRBJ2-1; 9 bases line up with TRBD2. In germline, CDR1 is MDHEN, CDR2 SYDVKM. The CDR3 spans 14 residues. With V trimmed by 5 bases and J by 7 bases, 6 bases remained unmatched. CDR3: CASSLSGSQNEQFF. CDR3 bases: TGTGCCAGCAGTCTTAGCGGGAGCCAAAATGAGCAGTTCTTC.